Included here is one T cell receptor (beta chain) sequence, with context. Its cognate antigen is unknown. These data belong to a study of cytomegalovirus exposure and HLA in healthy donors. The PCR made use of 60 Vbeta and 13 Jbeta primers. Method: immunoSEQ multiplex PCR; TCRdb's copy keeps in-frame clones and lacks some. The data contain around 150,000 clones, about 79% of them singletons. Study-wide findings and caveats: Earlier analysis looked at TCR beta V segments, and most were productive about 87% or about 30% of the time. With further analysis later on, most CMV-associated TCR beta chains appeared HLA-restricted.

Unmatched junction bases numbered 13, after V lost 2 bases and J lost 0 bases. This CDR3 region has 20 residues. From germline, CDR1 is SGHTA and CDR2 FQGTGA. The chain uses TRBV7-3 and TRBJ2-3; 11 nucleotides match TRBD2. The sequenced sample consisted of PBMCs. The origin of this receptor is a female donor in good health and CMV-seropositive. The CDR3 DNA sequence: TGTGCCAGCAGCTTAGGGCCTCTAGCGGGAGGCCGTAAGAGCACAGATACGCAGTATTTT. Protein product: CASSLGPLAGGRKSTDTQYF.